A selection of T cell receptor beta chains follows, all from one sample in a study of cytomegalovirus exposure and HLA in healthy donors. Profiling relied on immunoSEQ multiplex PCR, and the TCRdb table lists in-frame clones only, not all of them. The sample contains around 180,000 clones, about four fifths of which appear only once. Sequencing input: PBMCs. These receptor sequences come from a male donor in good health and CMV-seronegative. The CDR3 runs from the conserved cysteine through the conserved F or W. A D gene is named only where the DNA matches it firmly. Clone size is stated in some rows and not others, as once, few, many or a class when expanded.

clone_size: .; j_call: TRBJ2-2; v_call: TRBV27; d_call: TRBD1; cdr3_aa: CASRIQGAGELFF; cdr3_nt: TGTGCCAGCAGAATACAGGGGGCCGGGGAGCTGTTTTTT
clone_size: .; j_call: TRBJ1-2; v_call: TRBV28; d_call: .; cdr3_aa: CASNEEVEKSGYTF; cdr3_nt: TGTGCCAGCAATGAAGAGGTGGAGAAGAGTGGCTACACCTTC
clone_size: .; j_call: TRBJ1-5; v_call: TRBV5-6; d_call: TRBD1; cdr3_aa: CASSLAPGTAGEGPQHF; cdr3_nt: TGTGCCAGCAGCTTGGCTCCGGGGACAGCCGGCGAGGGGCCCCAGCATTTT
clone_size: once; j_call: TRBJ1-5; v_call: TRBV19; d_call: TRBD1; cdr3_aa: CASSIPGGGQPQHF; cdr3_nt: TGTGCCAGTAGTATCCCAGGGGGTGGCCAGCCCCAGCATTTT
clone_size: .; j_call: TRBJ2-7; v_call: TRBV6-1; d_call: .; cdr3_aa: CASSEITGLGPYEQYF; cdr3_nt: TGTGCCAGCAGTGAGATAACAGGGTTAGGGCCCTACGAGCAGTACTTC
clone_size: .; j_call: TRBJ1-2; v_call: TRBV19; d_call: .; cdr3_aa: CASSQGVSPNYGYTF; cdr3_nt: TGTGCCAGTAGCCAGGGTGTCAGTCCCAACTATGGCTACACCTTC
clone_size: .; j_call: TRBJ2-4; v_call: TRBV27; d_call: TRBD1; cdr3_aa: CASSNQGAGNIQYF; cdr3_nt: TGTGCCAGCAGTAACCAGGGGGCAGGAAACATTCAGTACTTC
clone_size: few; j_call: TRBJ1-1; v_call: TRBV6-6; d_call: .; cdr3_aa: CASSPDSYPGAFF; cdr3_nt: TGTGCCAGCAGTCCAGACTCCTACCCTGGAGCTTTCTTT
clone_size: .; j_call: TRBJ1-5; v_call: TRBV5-6; d_call: .; cdr3_aa: CASSLPGNQPQHF; cdr3_nt: TGTGCCAGCAGCTTGCCAGGGAATCAGCCCCAGCATTTT
clone_size: .; j_call: TRBJ2-5; v_call: TRBV6-6; d_call: .; cdr3_aa: CASSYSRNQETQYF; cdr3_nt: TGTGCCAGCAGTTACTCGAGAAACCAAGAGACCCAGTACTTC
clone_size: .; j_call: TRBJ2-3; v_call: TRBV5-1; d_call: TRBD2; cdr3_aa: CASSWGLVGTDTQYF; cdr3_nt: TGCGCCAGCAGCTGGGGACTAGTGGGTACAGATACGCAGTATTTT
clone_size: .; j_call: TRBJ1-6; v_call: TRBV6-6; d_call: TRBD1; cdr3_aa: CASSLLQGWDSPLHF; cdr3_nt: TGTGCCAGCAGTTTGCTACAGGGGTGGGATTCACCCCTCCACTTT
clone_size: .; j_call: TRBJ1-3; v_call: TRBV28; d_call: TRBD1; cdr3_aa: CASTGVDSGNTIYF; cdr3_nt: TGTGCCAGTACAGGGGTAGATTCTGGAAACACCATATATTTT
clone_size: .; j_call: TRBJ1-6; v_call: TRBV6-1; d_call: .; cdr3_aa: CASRPHREDNSPLHF; cdr3_nt: TGTGCCAGCAGACCTCACCGGGAGGATAATTCACCCCTCCACTTT
clone_size: .; j_call: TRBJ1-2; v_call: TRBV4-1; d_call: .; cdr3_aa: CASSRPAGAAYGYTF; cdr3_nt: TGCGCCAGCAGCCGACCAGCAGGGGCAGCCTATGGCTACACCTTC
clone_size: .; j_call: TRBJ2-2; v_call: TRBV28; d_call: TRBD1; cdr3_aa: CASSLGTGMNTGELFF; cdr3_nt: TGTGCCAGCAGTTTAGGGACAGGGATGAACACCGGGGAGCTGTTTTTT
clone_size: once; j_call: TRBJ1-1; v_call: TRBV6-4; d_call: TRBD1; cdr3_aa: CASSESGGMNTEAFF; cdr3_nt: TGTGCCAGCAGTGAGTCAGGGGGGATGAACACTGAAGCTTTCTTT
clone_size: once; j_call: TRBJ2-5; v_call: TRBV7-9; d_call: .; cdr3_aa: CSSSLTRQGLGGSETQYF; cdr3_nt: TGTTCCAGCAGCTTAACGAGACAGGGGTTAGGCGGGAGTGAGACCCAGTACTTC
clone_size: .; j_call: TRBJ2-7; v_call: TRBV21-1; d_call: .; cdr3_aa: CASSKEARGNHEQYF; cdr3_nt: TGTGCCAGCAGCAAAGAGGCCAGGGGTAACCACGAGCAGTACTTC
clone_size: .; j_call: TRBJ1-5; v_call: TRBV5-1; d_call: .; cdr3_aa: CASSKDAGPYPQHF; cdr3_nt: TGCGCCAGCAGCAAAGATGCGGGCCCCTACCCCCAGCATTTT
clone_size: .; j_call: TRBJ2-1; v_call: TRBV27; d_call: .; cdr3_aa: CASSLSSGDWSFNEQFF; cdr3_nt: TGTGCCAGCAGTTTAAGTTCGGGGGACTGGTCCTTCAATGAGCAGTTCTTC
clone_size: .; j_call: TRBJ2-7; v_call: TRBV7-3; d_call: TRBD2; cdr3_aa: CASSLTLAGSYEQYF; cdr3_nt: TGTGCCAGCAGCTTAACGCTAGCGGGGTCCTACGAGCAGTACTTC
clone_size: .; j_call: TRBJ2-7; v_call: TRBV28; d_call: .; cdr3_aa: CASSHIPGLQFSYEQYF; cdr3_nt: TGTGCCAGCAGTCATATCCCGGGACTCCAATTTTCCTACGAGCAGTACTTC
clone_size: .; j_call: TRBJ1-6; v_call: TRBV9; d_call: TRBD1; cdr3_aa: CASSRGDSRNSPLHF; cdr3_nt: TGTGCCAGCAGCCGAGGGGACAGCAGAAATTCACCCCTCCACTTT
clone_size: .; j_call: TRBJ2-5; v_call: TRBV10-1; d_call: .; cdr3_aa: CATKVPGRETQYF; cdr3_nt: TGCGCCACCAAGGTCCCTGGGAGAGAGACCCAGTACTTC
clone_size: .; j_call: TRBJ2-7; v_call: TRBV27; d_call: TRBD1; cdr3_aa: CASRSGKGAPYEQYF; cdr3_nt: TGTGCCAGCAGGTCCGGTAAGGGGGCACCCTACGAGCAGTACTTC
clone_size: few; j_call: TRBJ2-5; v_call: TRBV19; d_call: TRBD2; cdr3_aa: CASSIRLAGPQETQYF; cdr3_nt: TGTGCCAGTAGTATTCGGCTAGCGGGGCCCCAAGAGACCCAGTACTTC
clone_size: .; j_call: TRBJ1-2; v_call: TRBV28; d_call: .; cdr3_aa: CASSSPARQLYGYTF; cdr3_nt: TGTGCCAGCAGTTCCCCAGCTCGACAGCTCTATGGCTACACCTTC
clone_size: .; j_call: TRBJ2-1; v_call: TRBV7-3; d_call: TRBD2; cdr3_aa: CASSPGTITYNEQFF; cdr3_nt: TGTGCCAGCAGCCCCGGGACTATAACCTACAATGAGCAGTTCTTC
clone_size: once; j_call: TRBJ2-4; v_call: TRBV19; d_call: TRBD2; cdr3_aa: CASTSPAGAKNIQYF; cdr3_nt: TGTGCCAGTACTTCACCAGCGGGGGCCAAAAACATTCAGTACTTC
clone_size: .; j_call: TRBJ1-2; v_call: TRBV6-1; d_call: TRBD1; cdr3_aa: CASSEAGGQGANSYGYTF; cdr3_nt: TGTGCCAGCAGTGAAGCCGGGGGACAGGGGGCGAATAGCTATGGCTACACCTTC
clone_size: .; j_call: TRBJ2-7; v_call: TRBV7-6; d_call: .; cdr3_aa: CASSSLGGGEQYF; cdr3_nt: TGTGCCAGCAGCTCCCTAGGGGGTGGCGAGCAGTACTTC
clone_size: .; j_call: TRBJ2-3; v_call: TRBV29-1; d_call: TRBD2; cdr3_aa: CSAGVPSGGASTDTQYF; cdr3_nt: TGCAGCGCCGGGGTGCCTAGCGGGGGAGCTAGCACAGATACGCAGTATTTT
clone_size: .; j_call: TRBJ2-5; v_call: TRBV6-1; d_call: TRBD2; cdr3_aa: CASSIGLAAETQYF; cdr3_nt: TGTGCCAGCAGTATTGGACTAGCAGCTGAGACCCAGTACTTC
clone_size: once; j_call: TRBJ2-7; v_call: TRBV28; d_call: TRBD2; cdr3_aa: CASSFSSGPTYEQYF; cdr3_nt: TGTGCCAGCAGTTTTTCTAGCGGGCCCACCTACGAGCAGTACTTC
clone_size: .; j_call: TRBJ2-2; v_call: TRBV30; d_call: .; cdr3_aa: CAWIPGTSNTGELFF; cdr3_nt: TGTGCCTGGATCCCCGGGACTTCGAACACCGGGGAGCTGTTTTTT
clone_size: .; j_call: TRBJ2-5; v_call: TRBV5-3; d_call: TRBD1; cdr3_aa: CARTRGRTGTVQETQYF; cdr3_nt: TGTGCCAGAACACGGGGACGTACTGGGACAGTCCAAGAGACCCAGTACTTC
clone_size: .; j_call: TRBJ1-2; v_call: TRBV9; d_call: .; cdr3_aa: CASSVGEGFYGYTF; cdr3_nt: TGTGCCAGCAGCGTAGGGGAGGGTTTCTATGGCTACACCTTC
clone_size: .; j_call: TRBJ2-7; v_call: TRBV28; d_call: .; cdr3_aa: CASTRPTADYEQYF; cdr3_nt: TGTGCCAGCACCCGCCCAACCGCAGACTACGAGCAGTACTTC
clone_size: .; j_call: TRBJ2-3; v_call: TRBV9; d_call: TRBD1; cdr3_aa: CASSVGTVSGDTQYF; cdr3_nt: TGTGCCAGCAGCGTTGGGACAGTATCAGGAGATACGCAGTATTTT